A selection of T cell receptor beta chains follows, all from one sample in a study of CD8+CD57+ T cells in acquired aplastic anemia. TCRdb independently ran MiXCR on the reads; one entry per CDR3 protein. This table has about 150,000 distinct CDR3 sequences, about 52% appearing once. Sequencing was carried out using sorted CD4+, CD8+, or CD8+CD57+ T cells (not recorded which) from PBMCs. Source of these receptors: a human donor with aplastic anemia. CDR3s include the opening cysteine and the closing phenylalanine or tryptophan. D genes are given only for firm matches. A row's size may be missing; if present it is once, few, many or a size class.

size: -
D: -
V: TRBV30
J: TRBJ1-2
length: 14
CDR3: CAWSSGIALEGYTF
DNA: TGTGCCTGGAGCTCGGGAATCGCCCTAGAAGGCTACACCTTC

size: -
D: TRBD1
V: TRBV20-1
J: TRBJ1-1
length: 14
CDR3: CSASPGQDYTEAFF
DNA: TGCAGTGCTAGTCCCGGACAGGACTACACTGAAGCTTTCTTT

size: -
D: TRBD1
V: TRBV14
J: TRBJ1-2
length: 15
CDR3: CASSLTGGSYYGYTF
DNA: TGTGCCAGCAGCCTTACAGGGGGATCCTACTATGGCTACACCTTC

size: many
D: -
V: TRBV4-1
J: TRBJ2-7
length: 12
CDR3: CASSQDGYEQYF
DNA: TGCGCCAGCAGCCAGGATGGCTACGAGCAGTACTTC

size: -
D: TRBD1
V: TRBV2
J: TRBJ1-1
length: 15
CDR3: CASSEGQGLNTEAFF
DNA: TGTGCCAGCAGTGAGGGACAGGGTTTGAACACTGAAGCTTTCTTT

size: -
D: -
V: TRBV7-2
J: TRBJ1-2
length: 11
CDR3: CASSSSYGYTF
DNA: TGTGCCAGCAGCTCTTCGTATGGCTACACCTTC

size: -
D: -
V: TRBV29-1
J: TRBJ2-7
length: 11
CDR3: CSGGYGDEQYF
DNA: TGCAGCGGGGGATATGGGGACGAGCAGTACTTC

size: -
D: TRBD2
V: TRBV25-1
J: TRBJ2-1
length: 17
CDR3: CASIPSGGMSSYNEQFF
DNA: TGTGCCAGCATCCCTAGCGGGGGGATGAGCTCCTACAATGAGCAGTTCTTC

size: many
D: TRBD2
V: TRBV6-1
J: TRBJ2-5
length: 16
CDR3: CASSEEVAGGGETQYF
DNA: TGTGCCAGCAGTGAAGAGGTAGCAGGCGGGGGAGAGACCCAGTACTTC

size: once
D: -
V: TRBV29-1
J: TRBJ2-1
length: 15
CDR3: CSVEYAGGAHQEQFF
DNA: TGCAGCGTTGAGTATGCGGGCGGGGCCCATCAGGAGCAGTTCTTC

size: -
D: -
V: TRBV24-1
J: TRBJ1-2
length: 13
CDR3: CATSDLQGDGYTF
DNA: TGTGCCACCAGTGATTTACAGGGTGATGGCTACACCTTC

size: many
D: -
V: TRBV19
J: TRBJ1-5
length: 12
CDR3: CASGYGNQPQHF
DNA: TGTGCCAGTGGGTACGGGAATCAGCCCCAGCATTTT

size: few
D: -
V: TRBV2
J: TRBJ1-1
length: 14
CDR3: CARGVAGLYTEAFF
DNA: TGTGCCAGAGGGGTAGCAGGACTATACACTGAAGCTTTCTTT

size: -
D: -
V: TRBV5-1
J: TRBJ1-2
length: 13
CDR3: CASSSQQGGGYTF
DNA: TGCGCCAGCAGCTCCCAACAGGGAGGTGGCTACACCTTC

size: few
D: -
V: TRBV6-2/TRBV6-3
J: TRBJ1-2
length: 14
CDR3: CASSYWDFNYGYTF
DNA: TGTGCCAGCAGTTATTGGGATTTTAACTATGGCTACACCTTC

size: -
D: -
V: TRBV9
J: TRBJ1-5
length: 15
CDR3: CASSVGGNDNQPQHF
DNA: TGTGCCAGCAGCGTAGGGGGGAACGACAATCAGCCCCAGCATTTT

size: many
D: -
V: TRBV20-1
J: TRBJ2-7
length: 13
CDR3: CSASGFDAYEQYF
DNA: TGCAGTGCTTCGGGATTTGACGCGTACGAGCAGTACTTC

size: many
D: -
V: TRBV9
J: TRBJ2-6
length: 15
CDR3: CASSGGLSGANVLTF
DNA: TGTGCCAGCAGCGGAGGTCTCTCTGGGGCCAACGTCCTGACTTTC

size: once
D: TRBD1
V: TRBV29-1
J: TRBJ1-5
length: 12
CDR3: CSAGQVGQPQHF
DNA: TGCAGCGCTGGACAGGTTGGACAGCCCCAGCATTTT

size: -
D: -
V: TRBV10-3
J: TRBJ1-6
length: 16
CDR3: CAISEPGLRDNSPLHF
DNA: TGTGCCATCAGTGAGCCAGGGCTGAGGGATAATTCACCCCTCCACTTT

size: -
D: TRBD1
V: TRBV19
J: TRBJ2-5
length: 15
CDR3: CASSSLDRGGETQCF
DNA: TGTGCCAGCAGTTCCCTGGACAGGGGAGGAGAGACCCAGTGCTTC

size: -
D: -
V: TRBV9
J: TRBJ2-2
length: 11
CDR3: CASSPRGELFF
DNA: TGTGCCAGCAGCCCCCGAGGGGAGCTGTTTTTT

size: many
D: TRBD2
V: TRBV10-1
J: TRBJ2-1
length: 16
CDR3: CASPGLAGGPVNEQFF
DNA: TGCGCCAGCCCCGGACTAGCGGGGGGGCCCGTCAATGAGCAGTTCTTC

size: -
D: -
V: TRBV24-1
J: TRBJ1-5
length: 17
CDR3: CATREQGPVDSNQPQHF
DNA: TGTGCCACCAGGGAACAGGGACCTGTAGATAGCAATCAGCCCCAGCATTTT

size: many
D: -
V: TRBV6-1
J: TRBJ1-1
length: 13
CDR3: CASNQGENTEAFF
DNA: TGTGCCAGCAACCAGGGCGAGAACACTGAAGCTTTCTTT

size: -
D: -
V: TRBV7-9
J: TRBJ2-7
length: 12
CDR3: CASSYSGVEQYF
DNA: TGTGCCAGCAGCTATTCGGGGGTTGAGCAGTACTTC

size: -
D: -
V: TRBV25-1
J: TRBJ1-2
length: 12
CDR3: CASSPDNYGYTF
DNA: TGTGCCAGCAGTCCGGATAACTATGGCTACACCTTC

size: many
D: TRBD1
V: TRBV19
J: TRBJ1-5
length: 15
CDR3: CASRRTGDSNQPQHF
DNA: TGTGCCAGTAGACGGACAGGGGATAGCAATCAGCCCCAGCATTTT

size: once
D: -
V: TRBV9
J: TRBJ2-7
length: 12
CDR3: CASNPTGHEQYF
DNA: TGTGCCAGCAACCCCACAGGGCACGAGCAGTACTTC

size: -
D: -
V: TRBV11-1
J: TRBJ2-1
length: 15
CDR3: CASSFYGGNYNEQFF
DNA: TGTGCCAGCAGCTTTTACGGGGGAAACTACAATGAGCAGTTCTTC

size: many
D: -
V: TRBV6-2/TRBV6-3
J: TRBJ1-5
length: 15
CDR3: CASSYFSDGNQPQHF
DNA: TGTGCCAGCAGTTACTTCTCGGATGGCAATCAGCCCCAGCATTTT

size: once
D: -
V: TRBV12-3/TRBV12-4
J: TRBJ2-5
length: 13
CDR3: CASSFTPRETQYF
DNA: TGTGCCAGCAGTTTTACCCCTCGAGAGACCCAGTACTTC

size: -
D: -
V: TRBV19
J: TRBJ2-1
length: 14
CDR3: CASSIGGAGNEQFF
DNA: TGTGCCAGTAGTATTGGTGGGGCCGGGAATGAGCAGTTCTTC

size: many
D: -
V: TRBV7-6
J: TRBJ2-4
length: 13
CDR3: CASALGSRNIQYF
DNA: TGTGCCAGCGCCCTGGGAAGTCGGAACATTCAGTACTTC

size: -
D: -
V: TRBV5-1
J: TRBJ1-6
length: 14
CDR3: CASSQAPSDSPLHF
DNA: TGCGCCAGCAGCCAAGCCCCCTCGGATTCACCCCTCCACTTT

size: many
D: -
V: TRBV6-2/TRBV6-3
J: TRBJ1-5
length: 12
CDR3: CASARTSQPQHF
DNA: TGTGCCAGCGCCAGGACGAGTCAGCCCCAGCATTTT

size: -
D: -
V: TRBV6-2/TRBV6-3
J: TRBJ2-1
length: 13
CDR3: CASSWGPHNEQFF
DNA: TGTGCCAGCAGTTGGGGCCCCCACAATGAGCAGTTCTTC

size: -
D: -
V: TRBV29-1
J: TRBJ2-7
length: 17
CDR3: CSVEQTGRKTSSYEQYF
DNA: TGCAGCGTTGAACAGACAGGTCGAAAGACTAGCTCCTACGAGCAGTACTTC

size: -
D: -
V: TRBV10-3
J: TRBJ2-1
length: 13
CDR3: CAIRGAEYNEQFF
DNA: TGTGCCATCCGGGGGGCCGAGTACAATGAGCAGTTCTTC

size: many
D: TRBD2
V: TRBV7-9
J: TRBJ2-1
length: 15
CDR3: CASSTTGTSSNEQFF
DNA: TGTGCCAGCAGCACTACGGGGACTAGCAGCAATGAGCAGTTCTTC

size: -
D: -
V: TRBV7-9
J: TRBJ2-2
length: 13
CDR3: CASSLEGTGELFF
DNA: TGTGCCAGCAGCTTAGAGGGAACCGGGGAGCTGTTTTTT

size: -
D: -
V: TRBV20-1
J: TRBJ2-5
length: 14
CDR3: CSARDRRGRETQYF
DNA: TGCAGTGCTAGAGATCGGAGAGGGAGGGAGACCCAGTACTTC

size: many
D: -
V: TRBV4-2
J: TRBJ2-3
length: 18
CDR3: CASSQELSTGTSTDTQYF
DNA: TGTGCCAGCAGCCAAGAGCTTTCGACAGGGACTAGCACAGATACGCAGTATTTT

size: few
D: -
V: TRBV7-2
J: TRBJ2-7
length: 15
CDR3: CASSLAGGPSYEQYF
DNA: TGTGCCAGCAGCTTAGCGGGGGGACCGAGCTACGAGCAGTACTTC

size: -
D: -
V: TRBV5-1
J: TRBJ1-1
length: 14
CDR3: CASSFHTPNTEAFF
DNA: TGCGCCAGCAGCTTCCATACTCCGAACACTGAAGCTTTCTTT

size: -
D: -
V: TRBV5-1
J: TRBJ1-2
length: 13
CDR3: CASSDKTHYGYTF
DNA: TGCGCCAGCAGTGACAAGACCCACTATGGCTACACCTTC

size: -
D: -
V: TRBV25-1
J: TRBJ2-7
length: 15
CDR3: CATLESGTATYEQYF
DNA: TGTGCCACCCTAGAATCCGGGACGGCAACCTACGAGCAGTACTTC

size: few
D: TRBD1
V: TRBV25-1
J: TRBJ2-5
length: 16
CDR3: CASSDSGTGYQETQYF
DNA: TGTGCCAGCAGTGATTCCGGGACAGGGTACCAAGAGACCCAGTACTTC

size: once
D: -
V: TRBV5-1
J: TRBJ2-6
length: 15
CDR3: CASSLGVTGANVLTF
DNA: TGCGCCAGCAGCTTGGGCGTAACTGGGGCCAACGTCCTGACTTTC

size: many
D: -
V: TRBV19
J: TRBJ1-6
length: 14
CDR3: CASSLNVGVSPLHF
DNA: TGTGCCAGTAGTTTAAACGTGGGGGTTTCACCCCTCCACTTT

size: once
D: TRBD2
V: TRBV6-5
J: TRBJ2-3
length: 15
CDR3: CASSYSLTSGGTQYF
DNA: TGTGCCAGCAGTTACTCGCTGACTAGCGGGGGTACGCAGTATTTT

size: many
D: -
V: TRBV20-1
J: TRBJ2-2
length: 11
CDR3: CSAIVVGELFF
DNA: TGCAGTGCTATAGTTGTCGGGGAGCTGTTTTTT

size: once
D: -
V: TRBV10-3
J: TRBJ1-1
length: 14
CDR3: CAISESGADTEAFF
DNA: TGTGCCATCAGTGAGTCAGGGGCTGACACTGAAGCTTTCTTT